This TCR beta chain is from a study of T-cell memory formation after mild COVID-19. V was trimmed by 0 bases and J by 1 base, leaving 14 bases between them. Germline V lookup: CDR1 SGDLS, CDR2 YYNGEE. The CDR3 extends over 16 amino acids. TCRdb analysed the 5' RACE reads with MiXCR anew, one entry per CDR3 protein. This table has around 370,000 distinct CDR3 sequences, approximately 21% appearing once. The TCR was taken from an adult woman who had mild COVID-19 (a few samples of this study predate the infection). Cell type and time point are not known. The source material was PBMCs or a T cell subset sorted from them (not recorded which). This chain joins TRBV9 and TRBJ2-7, with a weak D call TRBD2 (6 bases). CDR3: CASSVDGGTRSYEQYF. The CDR3 DNA follows: TGTGCCAGCAGCGTAGATGGGGGGACGCGTTCCTACGAGCAGTACTTC.